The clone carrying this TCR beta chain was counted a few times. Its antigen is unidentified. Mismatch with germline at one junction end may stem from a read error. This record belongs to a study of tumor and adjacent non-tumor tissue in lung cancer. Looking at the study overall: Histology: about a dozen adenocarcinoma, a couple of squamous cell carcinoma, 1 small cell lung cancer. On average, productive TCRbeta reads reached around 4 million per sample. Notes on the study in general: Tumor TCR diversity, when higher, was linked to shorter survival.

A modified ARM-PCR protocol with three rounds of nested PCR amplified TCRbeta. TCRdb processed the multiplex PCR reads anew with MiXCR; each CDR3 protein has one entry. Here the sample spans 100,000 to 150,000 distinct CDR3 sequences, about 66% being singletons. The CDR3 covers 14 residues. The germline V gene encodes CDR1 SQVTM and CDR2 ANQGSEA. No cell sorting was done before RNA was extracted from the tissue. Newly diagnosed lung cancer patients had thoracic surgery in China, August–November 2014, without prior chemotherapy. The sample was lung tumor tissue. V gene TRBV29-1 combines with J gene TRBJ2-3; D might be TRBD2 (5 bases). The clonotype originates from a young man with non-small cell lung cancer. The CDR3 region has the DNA TGCAGCGCCCCGAACCAGCGGTTCACAGAAACGCAGTATTTT. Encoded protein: CSAPNQRFTETQYF.